Shown below are 30 T cell receptor beta chains from a single sample sequenced in a study of T cell responses to AZD1222 COVID-19 vaccine. The protocol was immunoSEQ multiplex PCR, while the TCRdb copy is restricted to in-frame clones and leaves out a portion. The repertoire has around 96,000 clones, 75% to 95% of them found once; the top ten carry approximately 10%. The source material was peripheral blood, sampled 28 days after the second AZD1222 dose. The receptors come from an adult who received the AZD1222 COVID-19 vaccine.

This rearrangement joins TRBV5-4 to TRBJ2-1, with unresolved D. CDR1 and CDR2 (germline): SGHNT, YYREEE (reference sequence). The CDR3 runs 12 residues. With 2 bases removed from V and 7 bases from J, the gap between germline ends came to 7 bases. CDR3 region: CASSFPHNEQFF. DNA for the CDR3: TGTGCCAGCAGCTTCCCCCATAATGAGCAGTTCTTC.

The chain recombines TRBV5-1 with TRBJ2-1; 9 nucleotides agree with TRBD2. This CDR3 is 14 amino acids long. V gave up 9 bases and J gave up 2 bases; unmatched junction bases: 6. The germline V gene encodes CDR1 SGHRS and CDR2 YFSETQ. CDR3 loop: CATAGTSPYNEQFF. CDR3 nucleotide sequence: TGCGCCACTGCCGGGACTAGCCCCTACAATGAGCAGTTCTTC.

V and J are TRBV15 and TRBJ1-5, with 9 bases that match TRBD1. After removal of 4 bases from V and 9 bases from J, the junction contained 7 bases not matched to a gene. The germline V gene has CDR1 LNHNV and CDR2 YYDKDF (reference sequence). This CDR3 has 14 amino acids. The CDR3 spells CATSNRQGGLPQHF. The CDR3 DNA follows: TGTGCCACCAGCAACCGACAGGGGGGATTGCCCCAGCATTTT.

The DNA for the CDR3 is TGTGCCTGTAGGCTTTTTGGAAACACCATATATTTT. Translating gives CACRLFGNTIYF. The J gene is TRBJ1-3, the V gene TRBV30; D call uncertain. The V gene's germline CDR1 is GTSNPN and CDR2 SVGIG (reference sequence). Trimming took off 6 bases at V and 3 bases at J, with 9 bases between the two ends. There are 12 residues in the CDR3.

The chain employs TRBV9 and TRBJ2-3, with 7 bases fitting TRBD1. This CDR3 region has 16 residues. J lost 5 bases, V lost 4 bases, and 13 bases had no gene match. Germline-derived CDR1 and CDR2 are SGDLS and YYNGEE. The CDR3 spells CASSRQGRDGVDTQYF. The CDR3 DNA reads as TGTGCCAGCAGCAGACAGGGACGAGATGGGGTAGATACGCAGTATTTT.

The J gene is TRBJ1-1, the V gene TRBV18; the D gene is possibly TRBD1 (5 bases). V dropped 3 bases and J dropped 0 bases, with 11 bases sitting between them. Germline V CDR1 and CDR2: KGHSH, LQKENI. The CDR3 totals 15 residues. Here the CDR3 reads CASSPGWGLNTEAFF. In DNA form, the CDR3 reads TGTGCCAGCTCACCGGGTTGGGGGTTGAACACTGAAGCTTTCTTT.

Written as DNA, the CDR3 is TGCAGCGTCCCCGAATGGCGGGGAGTTGAGCAGTTCTTC. Amino acid sequence: CSVPEWRGVEQFF. The chain combines TRBV29-1 with TRBJ2-1, with a tentative D call TRBD2 (6 bases). The CDR3 is made up of 13 amino acids. CDR1 and CDR2 from the germline V gene are SQVTM and ANQGSEA. Trimming stripped 6 bases from V and 9 bases from J, with 18 bases between.

The chain employs TRBV18 and TRBJ2-5; 8 bases are shared with TRBD1. The trim removed 8 bases at V and 1 base at J, leaving 3 bases unmatched. Germline values: CDR1 KGHSH, CDR2 LQKENI. This CDR3 is built from 13 residues. The CDR3 nucleotides read TGTGCCAGCACGACAGGGGTCCAAGAGACCCAGTACTTC. Translation gives CASTTGVQETQYF.

The chain carries TRBV5-1 and TRBJ1-1; 8 nucleotides agree with TRBD1. Germline trimming cut 4 bases from V and 4 bases from J; bases unmatched to any gene: 3. This CDR3 comprises 13 residues. From germline, CDR1 is SGHRS and CDR2 YFSETQ. CDR3 residues: CASSPRGPTEAFF. The CDR3 DNA reads as TGCGCCAGCAGCCCCAGGGGGCCCACTGAAGCTTTCTTT.

V usage is TRBV6-5 and J usage is TRBJ2-3; TRBD2 might be the D (6 bases). V lost 2 bases, J lost 6 bases, and 12 bases lay in between. This CDR3 has 14 residues. Germline V lookup: CDR1 MNHEY, CDR2 SVGAGI. CDR3 residues: CASSYRGAGDTQYF. The CDR3 DNA follows: TGTGCCAGCAGTTACCGGGGCGCGGGGGATACGCAGTATTTT.

The gene calls are TRBV5-4 and TRBJ2-7; no clear D. CDR1 SGHNT and CDR2 YYREEE come from the germline V gene (reference sequence). The CDR3 covers 12 residues. V lost 4 bases to trimming and J lost 6 bases, with 11 bases between them. The CDR3 region is CASSADISEQYF. The CDR3 DNA reads as TGTGCCAGCAGCGCTGACATCTCCGAGCAGTACTTC.

The chain uses TRBV9 and TRBJ2-1; 7 nucleotides agree with TRBD2. The trim removed 0 bases at V and 5 bases at J, leaving 11 bases unmatched. The CDR3 extends over 17 amino acids. The germline V gene encodes CDR1 SGDLS and CDR2 YYNGEE. The CDR3 is CASSVGLTSKFHNEQFF. The CDR3 DNA is TGTGCCAGCAGCGTAGGGTTGACTAGCAAATTCCACAATGAGCAGTTCTTC.

V gene TRBV13 combines with J gene TRBJ1-4, with D unclear. Trimming took off 5 bases at V and 4 bases at J, with 14 bases between the two ends. Germline V gene lookup returns CDR1 PRHDT and CDR2 FYEKMQ (reference sequence). This CDR3 contains 15 residues. CDR3 DNA sequence: TGTGCCAGCAGCAAGCCGGACGGATATAATGAAAAACTGTTTTTT. It yields the protein CASSKPDGYNEKLFF.

This chain links TRBV5-4 with TRBJ1-2; D remains ambiguous. Germline V CDR1 and CDR2: SGHNT, YYREEE (reference sequence). Trimming cost V 0 bases and J 3 bases, with 9 bases left between them. CDR3 length: 14 amino acids. The CDR3 nucleotides read TGTGCCAGCAGCTTGGCCCCCTCGGACTATGGCTACACCTTC. Amino acids: CASSLAPSDYGYTF.

The chain uses TRBV5-6 and TRBJ2-3; D may match TRBD1 or TRBD2 (5 bases each). The CDR3 is 15 amino acids. The germline V gene encodes CDR1 SGHDT and CDR2 YYEEEE. V lost 1 base, J lost 6 bases, and 15 bases lay in between. The CDR3 spells CASSLQGRGRDTQYF. CDR3 DNA: TGTGCCAGCAGCTTGCAGGGACGGGGCCGGGATACGCAGTATTTT. Variable domain in full (rest from reference TRBV5-6 and TRBJ2-3): DAGVTQSPTHLIKTRGQQVTLRCSPKSGHDTVSWYQQALGQGPQFIFQYYEEEERQRGNFPDRFSGHQFPNYSSELNVNALLLGDSALYLCASSLQGRGRDTQYFGPGTRLTVL.

The chain uses TRBV5-4 and TRBJ1-2, with 12 bases matching TRBD1. The CDR3 length is 17 residues. V trimming: 5 bases; J trimming: 4 bases; junction bases outside the gene matches: 12. Per germline, CDR1 SGHNT and CDR2 YYREEE (reference sequence). This chain's CDR3 is CASSPSGTGGVSYGYTF. In DNA form, the CDR3 reads TGTGCCAGCAGTCCTTCCGGGACAGGGGGCGTGAGCTATGGCTACACCTTC.

CDR3: CAKRGGRSTDTQYF. CDR3 nucleotides: TGTGCCAAGAGAGGGGGGAGGAGCACAGATACGCAGTATTTT. This rearrangement joins TRBV5-8 to TRBJ2-3; D is tentatively TRBD1 or TRBD2 (6 bases each). The CDR3 spans 14 residues. Per germline, CDR1 SGHTS and CDR2 YDEGEE. V shed 9 bases and J shed 0 bases, with 14 bases lying between them. The full variable domain, completed using reference TRBV5-8 and TRBJ2-3, is EAGVTQSPTHLIKTRGQQATLRCSPISGHTSVYWYQQALGLGLQFLLWYDEGEERNRGNFPPRFSGRQFPNYSSELNVNALELEDSALYLCAKRGGRSTDTQYFGPGTRLTVL.

This chain joins TRBV6-6 and TRBJ1-1; TRBD1 might be the D (5 bases). This CDR3 has 14 amino acids. From germline, CDR1 is MNHNY and CDR2 SVGAGI (reference sequence). Trimming removed 6 bases at V and 1 base at J, with 12 bases between. Written as DNA, the CDR3 is TGTGCCAGCAGGGGCGGACAACGGAACACTGAAGCTTTCTTT. It specifies CASRGGQRNTEAFF.

For this clone: The sample holds other DNA sequences that translate to the same CDR3. V and J are TRBV30 and TRBJ2-3; 9 bases fit TRBD2. Germline V CDR1 and CDR2: GTSNPN, SVGIG (reference sequence). The CDR3 consists of 15 residues. V lost 3 bases and J lost 6; bases outside the gene matches: 10. The CDR3 DNA reads TGTGCCTGGAGACACCGTAGCGGGAGTGCGGATACGCAGTATTTT. Translating gives CAWRHRSGSADTQYF.

The sample holds a few counts of this clone. This chain uses TRBV5-4 with TRBJ1-1, with a weak D call TRBD1 (6 bases). The CDR3 is 14 amino acids. CDR1 is SGHNT and CDR2 is YYREEE in the germline V gene (reference sequence). The ends were cut back, 4 bases at V and 1 base at J, with 11 bases in the middle. This CDR3 is CASSRGRGNTEAFF. CDR3 sequence (DNA): TGTGCCAGCAGCCGGGGCAGGGGGAACACTGAAGCTTTCTTT.

V is TRBV3-1 (or the pseudogene TRBV3-2) and J is TRBJ1-3; D remains unclear. The germline V and J ends were trimmed by 5 bases and 5 bases, with 22 bases remaining between them. Germline lookup yields CDR1 LGHDT and CDR2 YNNKEL (reference sequence). The CDR3 has 17 amino acids. The CDR3, as DNA: TGTGCCAGCAGCAGAGGAGGTCCCATTTACACACGAAACACCATATATTTT. Translated: CASSRGGPIYTRNTIYF.

V gene TRBV28 combines with J gene TRBJ1-1, with TRBD1 identical over 7 bases. The CDR3 extends over 16 amino acids. Looked up from germline, CDR1 is MDHEN and CDR2 is SYDVKM. The V segment lost 6 bases and the J segment 4 bases; nucleotides outside the gene matches: 14. CDR3 residues: CASRDPRGSHRTEAFF. Written as DNA, the CDR3 is TGTGCCAGCAGGGACCCCAGGGGGAGTCATCGCACTGAAGCTTTCTTT.

This clone was picked up one time. V usage is TRBV2 and J usage is TRBJ2-7; 15 bases align to TRBD2. CDR3 length: 24 amino acids. Germline-derived CDR1 and CDR2 are SNHLY and FYNNEI. Trimming cost V 0 bases and J 2 bases; bases outside gene matches: 23. The CDR3 nucleotides read TGTGCCAGCAGTGAAGCGCGATCGGGACAGGACGAGGGGACTAGCGGGAGGTCGCCCTACGAGCAGTACTTC. Protein product: CASSEARSGQDEGTSGRSPYEQYF.

The DNA for the CDR3 is TGTGCCAGCAGCAGCCCTACTACGGCTAACTATGGCTACACCTTC. Its translation is CASSSPTTANYGYTF. The J gene is TRBJ1-2, the V gene TRBV5-5, with D uncertain. CDR3 length: 15 residues. V lost 4 bases and J 0 bases, leaving 13 bases between the germline ends. From germline, CDR1 is SGHKS and CDR2 YYEKEE (reference sequence).

This sequence joins TRBV7-8 and TRBJ1-6; 9 bases match TRBD1. The CDR3 length is 16 residues. The J segment lost 6 bases and the V segment lost 0 bases, leaving 3 bases of the junction unmatched. Germline CDR1 is SGHVS and CDR2 is FQNEAQ. CDR3 sequence (DNA): TGTGCCAGCAGCTTAGCGCCGGGACAGGGTAATTCACCCCTCCACTTT. Encoded protein: CASSLAPGQGNSPLHF.

This clone has a handful of counts. The gene calls are TRBV15 and TRBJ2-7; the match to TRBD2 covers 10 bases. Germline loops: CDR1 LNHNV, CDR2 YYDKDF (reference sequence). V was pared by 2 bases and J by 2 bases, with 0 bases of the junction left unmatched. The CDR3 runs to 14 residues. In DNA, the CDR3 is TGTGCCACCAGCAGACTAGCGGGGGCCTACGAGCAGTACTTC. Translation: CATSRLAGAYEQYF.

The chain combines TRBV5-1 with TRBJ2-1, with 7 nucleotides matching TRBD2. V shed 0 bases, J shed 3 bases, and the junction held 9 bases outside the gene matches. The CDR3 runs 17 residues. Germline CDR1 and CDR2: SGHRS and YFSETQ. In DNA form, the CDR3 reads TGCGCCAGCAGCTTGGGCCCAGCTAGCGGAGACTACAATGAGCAGTTCTTC. Encoded protein: CASSLGPASGDYNEQFF.

CDR3 amino acids: CASSQMENSPLHF. The CDR3 nucleotides are TGTGCCAGCAGCCAAATGGAAAATTCACCCCTCCACTTT. J is TRBJ1-6 and V is TRBV14; no clear D gene. V was trimmed by 2 bases and J by 7 bases, leaving 6 bases between them. The CDR3 loop spans 13 amino acids. Germline V gene sequence: CDR1 SGHDN, CDR2 FVKESK.

The J gene is TRBJ1-1, the V gene TRBV3-1 (or the pseudogene TRBV3-2); tentatively, D is TRBD1 (5 bases). CDR3 size: 14 residues. The germline V gene encodes CDR1 LGHDT and CDR2 YNNKEL (reference sequence). With 4 bases removed from V and 3 bases from J, the gap between germline ends came to 12 bases. CDR3 protein: CASSPRGRDTEAFF. The CDR3 DNA sequence: TGTGCCAGCAGCCCGAGGGGCAGGGACACTGAAGCTTTCTTT.

This clone was recorded a few times. V is TRBV4-1 and J is TRBJ2-7, with D uncertain. The germline V and J ends were trimmed by 1 base and 6 bases, with 16 bases remaining between them. Germline V gene sequence: CDR1 MGHRA, CDR2 YSYEKL. This CDR3 has 15 amino acids. As DNA, the CDR3 is TGCGCCAGCAGCCAAGCTTTAGGGAAGTGGGCCGAGCAGTACTTC. Translation: CASSQALGKWAEQYF.